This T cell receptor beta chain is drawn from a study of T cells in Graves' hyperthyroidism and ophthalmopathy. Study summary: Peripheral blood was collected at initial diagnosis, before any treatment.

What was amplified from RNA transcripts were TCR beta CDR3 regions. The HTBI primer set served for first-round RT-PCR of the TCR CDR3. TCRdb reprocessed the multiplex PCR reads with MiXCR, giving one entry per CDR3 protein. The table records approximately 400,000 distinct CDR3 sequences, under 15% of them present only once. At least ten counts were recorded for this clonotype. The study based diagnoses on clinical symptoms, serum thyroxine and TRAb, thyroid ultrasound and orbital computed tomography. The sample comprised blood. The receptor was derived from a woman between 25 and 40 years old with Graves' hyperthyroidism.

The CDR3 bases are TGTGCCAGCAGCCGGACAACGGATAGCAATCAGCCCCAGCATTTT. It translates to CASSRTTDSNQPQHF. J is TRBJ1-5 and V is TRBV3-1, with D maybe TRBD1 (5 bases). Germline CDR1 reads LGHDT; CDR2 reads YNNKEL (reference sequence). The CDR3 consists of 15 residues. Trimming cost V 4 bases and J 0 bases, with 10 bases left between them.